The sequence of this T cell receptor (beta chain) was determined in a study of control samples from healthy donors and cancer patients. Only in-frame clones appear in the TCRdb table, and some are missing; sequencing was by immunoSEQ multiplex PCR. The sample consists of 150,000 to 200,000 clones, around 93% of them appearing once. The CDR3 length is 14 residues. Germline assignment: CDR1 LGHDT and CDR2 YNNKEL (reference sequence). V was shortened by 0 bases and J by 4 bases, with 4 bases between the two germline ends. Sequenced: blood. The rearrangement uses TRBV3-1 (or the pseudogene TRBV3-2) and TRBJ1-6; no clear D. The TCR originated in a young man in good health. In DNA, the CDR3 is TGTGCCAGCAGCCAAGAACAGTATAATTCACCCCTCCACTTT. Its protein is CASSQEQYNSPLHF.